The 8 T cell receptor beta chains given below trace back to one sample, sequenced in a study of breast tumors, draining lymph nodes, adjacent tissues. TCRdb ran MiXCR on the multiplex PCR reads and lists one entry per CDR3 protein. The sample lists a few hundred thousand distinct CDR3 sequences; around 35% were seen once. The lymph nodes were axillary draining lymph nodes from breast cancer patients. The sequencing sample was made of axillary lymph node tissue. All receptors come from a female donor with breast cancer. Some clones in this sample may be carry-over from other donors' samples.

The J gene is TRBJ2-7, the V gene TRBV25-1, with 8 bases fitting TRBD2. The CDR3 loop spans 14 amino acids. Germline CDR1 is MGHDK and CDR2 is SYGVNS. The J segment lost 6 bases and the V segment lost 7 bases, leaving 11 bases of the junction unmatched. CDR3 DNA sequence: TGTGCCAGCATACAAACGGGAGGGCTTGGCGAGCAGTACTTC. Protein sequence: CASIQTGGLGEQYF.

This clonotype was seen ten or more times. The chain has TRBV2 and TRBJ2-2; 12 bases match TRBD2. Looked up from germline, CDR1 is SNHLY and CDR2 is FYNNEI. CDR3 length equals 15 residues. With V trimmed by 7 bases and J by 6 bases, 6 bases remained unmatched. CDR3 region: CASKPASGRAGELFF. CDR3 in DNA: TGTGCCAGCAAACCGGCTAGCGGGAGGGCCGGGGAGCTGTTTTTT.

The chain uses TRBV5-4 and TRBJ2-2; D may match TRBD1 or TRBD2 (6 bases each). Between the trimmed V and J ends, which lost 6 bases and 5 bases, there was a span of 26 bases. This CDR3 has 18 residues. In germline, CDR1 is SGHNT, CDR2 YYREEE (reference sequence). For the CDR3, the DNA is TGTGCCAGCACCCCGGGGGCAGGGATAAGTGGTGCGACCGGGGAGCTGTTTTTT. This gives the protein CASTPGAGISGATGELFF.

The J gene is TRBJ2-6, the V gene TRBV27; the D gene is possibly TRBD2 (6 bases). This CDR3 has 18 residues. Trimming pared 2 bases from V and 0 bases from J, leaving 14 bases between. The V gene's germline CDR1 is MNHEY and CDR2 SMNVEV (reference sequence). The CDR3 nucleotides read TGTGCCAGCAGTTTAGTAGGAGGGGCCCTCTCTGGGGCCAACGTCCTGACTTTC. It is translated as CASSLVGGALSGANVLTF.

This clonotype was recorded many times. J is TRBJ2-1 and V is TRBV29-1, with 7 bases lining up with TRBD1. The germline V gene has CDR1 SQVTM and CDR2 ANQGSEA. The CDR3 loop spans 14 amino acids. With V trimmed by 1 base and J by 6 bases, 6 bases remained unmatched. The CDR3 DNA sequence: TGCAGCGTTGAAGGTCAGGGGGTGAGCAATGAGCAGTTCTTC. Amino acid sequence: CSVEGQGVSNEQFF.

CDR3 residues: CASSLTGTPLHF. CDR3 coding DNA: TGTGCCAGCAGCTTAACCGGGACCCCCCTCCACTTT. This chain uses TRBV7-8 with TRBJ1-6; perhaps TRBD1 as D (5 bases). In germline, CDR1 is SGHVS, CDR2 FQNEAQ. The CDR3 has 12 amino acids. The V end lost 2 bases, the J end lost 13 bases, and 9 bases lay between the germline ends.

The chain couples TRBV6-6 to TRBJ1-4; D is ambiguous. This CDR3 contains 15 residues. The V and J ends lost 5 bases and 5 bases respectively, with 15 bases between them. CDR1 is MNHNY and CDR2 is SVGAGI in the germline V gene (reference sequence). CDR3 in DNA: TGTGCCAGCAGTCGCACAGCAACTTCCAATGAAAAACTGTTTTTT. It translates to CASSRTATSNEKLFF.

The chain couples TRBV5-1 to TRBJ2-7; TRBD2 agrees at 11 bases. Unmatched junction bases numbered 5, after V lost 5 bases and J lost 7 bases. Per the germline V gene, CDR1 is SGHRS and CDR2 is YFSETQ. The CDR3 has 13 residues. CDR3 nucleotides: TGCGCCAGCAGACCTAGCGGGAGGCAGGAGCAGTACTTC. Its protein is CASRPSGRQEQYF.